The present TCR beta chain was sequenced within a study of blood T cell repertoires in COVID-19. Across the whole study: Acute-phase and convalescent COVID-19 samples originated in the United States, Italy and Spain.

The CDR3 loop spans 16 amino acids. J gave up 5 bases and V 4 bases, and 10 bases lay outside the gene matches. The V gene's germline CDR1 is SGHNT and CDR2 YYREEE (reference sequence). Source study methods: Scientists estimated how many nucleated cells there were by amplifying reference gene primers. The repertoire was sequenced with immunoSEQ multiplex PCR; TCRdb's copy has only in-frame clones and lacks some. V, J and clone size derive from that table, while D and trimming were established from the DNA sequence. Among roughly 140,000 clones listed, approximately 87% were seen once. The sequenced material came from peripheral blood. The chain employs TRBV5-4 and TRBJ1-2; 11 bases are shared with TRBD1. The receptor's source is a woman aged 40 to 50 with acute or convalescent COVID-19. This CDR3 is CASSTGQGVEGYGYTF. CDR3 nucleotide sequence: TGTGCCAGCAGCACGGGACAGGGGGTTGAGGGGTATGGCTACACCTTC. Filled out from reference TRBV5-4 and TRBJ1-2, the complete variable domain reads ETGVTQSPTHLIKTRGQQVTLRCSSQSGHNTVSWYQQALGQGPQFIFQYYREEENGRGNFPPRFSGLQFPNYSSELNVNALELDDSALYLCASSTGQGVEGYGYTFGSGTRLTVV.